A few counts support the clone carrying this TCR beta chain. The antigen is not known. Germline V gene lookup returns CDR1 MRHNA and CDR2 SNTAGT. The CDR3 loop spans 16 amino acids. Trimming removed 6 bases from V and 2 bases from J; junction bases left unmatched: 12. This specimen belongs to a study of blood T cells in healthy people across ages. As for the study in general: The capture of about one barcoded beta molecule per two T cells was achieved by template switching.

Study results and caveats: Observed TCR beta diversity per million T cells went down as age went up. This fall followed a roughly linear course with age. Among long-lived donors, naive CD4+ cells were more numerous and diversity higher than in aged donors. Researchers said unsorted PBMCs prevented a conclusive naive versus antigen-experienced comparison.

Primed by a sample-barcoded 5' primer and a J-beta primer mix, a second PCR proceeded for about 7 to 12 cycles. One entry per CDR3 protein, called by TCRdb with MiXCR from the 5' RACE reads. The sample contains over 1,500,000 distinct CDR3 sequences, roughly two fifths of which appear only once. Sequencing was carried out using blood. This receptor was obtained from a human donor in good health. J is TRBJ1-1 and V is TRBV6-4; TRBD1 matches 7 bases. The CDR3 protein is CASSPGRGLDNTEAFF. The CDR3 coding sequence is TGTGCCAGCAGCCCTGGGAGGGGGCTCGATAACACTGAAGCTTTCTTT.